This T cell receptor (beta chain) was recovered during a study of T cell responses to AZD1222 COVID-19 vaccine. Study findings and constraints: A rise in Spike-specific TCR breadth and depth followed two AZD1222 doses. Females outnumbered males among donors, who were mostly white British; clonal diversity was possibly underestimated. Only a handful of AZD1222 recipients, several in all, had baseline seropositivity. Researchers report vaccine-associated CD4 TCRs spanning spike, with dominance at 160-218 and 743-854.

Sequenced by immunoSEQ multiplex PCR; TCRdb stores in-frame clones only, minus some. The table records roughly 120,000 clones, approximately 88% of them present only once. On this clone itself: The target antigen is unknown.

The receptor was isolated from an adult in good health. The sample in question was peripheral blood, obtained on day 0 of MenACWY control vaccination.

CDR3 bases: TGTGCCATCACCCCAGGGGCGGCAACCGAGCAGTACTTC. Its translation: CAITPGAATEQYF. This sequence joins TRBV10-3 and TRBJ2-7; possible D gene TRBD1, 6 bases. The V end lost 7 bases, the J end lost 6 bases, and 16 bases lay between the germline ends. The CDR3 is 13 residues long. The germline gives CDR1 ENHRY, CDR2 SYGVKD.